One sample yielded the 12 T cell receptor beta chains listed below, sequenced in a study of blood T cell repertoires in COVID-19. The data were produced by immunoSEQ multiplex PCR, yet TCRdb's version contains in-frame clones alone and is incomplete. This table has approximately 190,000 clones, roughly 82% appearing once. Sequences were obtained from peripheral blood. These receptors originate from a woman aged 30 to 39 with acute or convalescent COVID-19.

The J gene is TRBJ1-2, the V gene TRBV7-9; 7 bases agree with TRBD1. This CDR3 spans 14 amino acids. V trimming: 1 base; J trimming: 6 bases; junction bases outside the gene matches: 5. Per germline, CDR1 SEHNR and CDR2 FQNEAQ (reference sequence). In DNA, the CDR3 is TGTGCCAGCAGCTTAGGGAACAGGGGAAATGGCTACACCTTC. This gives the protein CASSLGNRGNGYTF. Based on the CDR3 plus reference TRBV7-9 and TRBJ1-2, the full variable domain is DTGVSQNPRHKITKRGQNVTFRCDPISEHNRLYWYRQTLGQGPEFLTYFQNEAQLEKSRLLSDRFSAERPKGSFSTLEIQRTEQGDSAMYLCASSLGNRGNGYTFGSGTRLTVV.

The rearrangement links TRBV5-4 to TRBJ2-1; 8 bases fit TRBD1. V was clipped by 3 bases and J by 3 bases; unmatched bases: 8. Per germline, CDR1 SGHNT and CDR2 YYREEE (reference sequence). This CDR3 has 16 amino acids. CDR3 in amino acids: CASSSRAGTGYNEQFF. The CDR3 DNA reads TGTGCCAGCAGCTCAAGGGCCGGGACAGGCTACAATGAGCAGTTCTTC.

The genes are TRBV28 and TRBJ1-1, with 8 positions matching TRBD1. Germline lookup yields CDR1 MDHEN and CDR2 SYDVKM. CDR3 length: 14 residues. After removal of 8 bases from V and 8 bases from J, the junction contained 13 bases not matched to a gene. The DNA for the CDR3 is TGTGCCAGCTCCGGACAGGGAGCATTTGAGGAAGCTTTCTTT. As protein: CASSGQGAFEEAFF.

The genes are TRBV6-5 and TRBJ2-5; D may be TRBD2 (5 bases). The V end was cut by 1 base, the J end by 3 bases, with 9 bases between. The CDR3 extends over 14 amino acids. Germline V lookup: CDR1 MNHEY, CDR2 SVGAGI. The CDR3 region is CASSYFGVEETQYF. The CDR3 DNA reads as TGTGCCAGCAGTTACTTCGGGGTAGAAGAGACCCAGTACTTC.

This clone has only one observation. The chain combines TRBV30 with TRBJ1-2; TRBD1 matches 7 bases. J was trimmed by 4 bases and V by 1 base; bases with no gene match: 3. Germline V gives CDR1 GTSNPN, CDR2 SVGIG (reference sequence). This CDR3 comprises 13 residues. The CDR3 region has the DNA TGTGCCTGGAGTGCAGCAGGGGGCTATGGCTACACCTTC. It yields the protein CAWSAAGGYGYTF.

This clone has a handful of counts. V gene TRBV6-1 combines with J gene TRBJ2-2; weak D call: TRBD1 (5 bases). Germline V lookup: CDR1 MNHNS, CDR2 SASEGT. V was clipped by 3 bases and J by 3 bases, with 5 bases between them. This CDR3 is built from 13 residues. CDR3 nucleotides: TGTGCCAGCAGTGACAGGGACACCGGGGAGCTGTTTTTT. Encoded protein: CASSDRDTGELFF.

This chain joins TRBV15 and TRBJ2-5, with 11 positions matching TRBD1. This CDR3 contains 16 residues. Trimming cost V 2 bases and J 5 bases; bases outside gene matches: 7. CDR1 and CDR2 (germline): LNHNV, YYDKDF (reference sequence). CDR3 DNA sequence: TGTGCCACCAGCAGATTTGGGACAGGGGGTTGGGAGACCCAGTACTTC. Translated: CATSRFGTGGWETQYF.

V and J are TRBV2 and TRBJ2-3; 8 bases line up with TRBD2. V shed 8 bases, J shed 2 bases, and the junction held 9 bases outside the gene matches. This CDR3 is built from 15 residues. Germline CDR1 reads SNHLY; CDR2 reads FYNNEI. In nucleotides, the CDR3 is TGTGCCAGCGGGGGCCAGCGGGGGCTCACAGATACGCAGTATTTT. This translates into CASGGQRGLTDTQYF. Full variable domain (outside the CDR3, taken from reference TRBV2 and TRBJ2-3): EPEVTQTPSHQVTQMGQEVILRCVPISNHLYFYWYRQILGQKVEFLVSFYNNEISEKSEIFDDQFSVERPDGSNFTLKIRSTKLEDSAMYFCASGGQRGLTDTQYFGPGTRLTVL.

The V call is TRBV28, the J call TRBJ2-3, with a weak D call TRBD1 (6 bases). Germline-derived CDR1 and CDR2 are MDHEN and SYDVKM. CDR3 size: 14 residues. Trimming pared 1 base from V and 2 bases from J, leaving 7 bases between. The CDR3 spells CASSLLGATDTQYF. CDR3 in DNA: TGTGCCAGCAGTTTATTGGGGGCCACAGATACGCAGTATTTT.

The sample holds one count of this clone. This chain links TRBV29-1 with TRBJ2-3; possibly TRBD2 for D (6 bases). Germline V gene lookup returns CDR1 SQVTM and CDR2 ANQGSEA. Trimming left V 7 bases short and J 5 bases short, with 22 bases between. CDR3 length: 15 amino acids. The CDR3 is CSAASLGGAKDTQYF. CDR3 coding DNA: TGCAGCGCCGCCTCCCTGGGGGGAGCGAAAGATACGCAGTATTTT.

The rearrangement joins TRBV15 to TRBJ1-2; D not certain. The length of the CDR3 is 13 residues. Trimming cost V 0 bases and J 7 bases, with 9 bases left between them. CDR1 LNHNV and CDR2 YYDKDF come from the germline V gene (reference sequence). The CDR3 spells CATSRDARGGYTF. CDR3 nucleotide sequence: TGTGCCACCAGCAGAGATGCGCGCGGTGGCTACACCTTC.

This chain uses TRBV4-3 with TRBJ2-3, with 8 bases identical to TRBD1. V lost 0 bases and J lost 2; bases outside the gene matches: 7. This CDR3 has 17 amino acids. The germline gives CDR1 LGHNA, CDR2 YSLEER. The CDR3 protein is CASSQDQGQAITDTQYF. The CDR3 nucleotides read TGCGCCAGCAGCCAAGACCAGGGACAGGCTATCACAGATACGCAGTATTTT.